This TCR beta chain was retrieved from a study of blood T cell repertoires in COVID-19. Study-level information: Acute-phase and convalescent COVID-19 samples originated in the United States, Italy and Spain. Nucleic acid was either cDNA or gDNA, and it came from T cells, B-cell-depleted T cells, or PBMCs.

While infection was still active, Seattle patients were enrolled and then followed longitudinally. Clones were sequenced by immunoSEQ multiplex PCR, and TCRdb holds only the in-frame ones, with some missing. The sample has about 120,000 clones, nearly 90% seen once. Germline CDR1 MNHEY, CDR2 SMNVEV (reference sequence). The germline V and J ends were trimmed by 2 bases and 0 bases, with 4 bases remaining between them. The CDR3 extends over 13 amino acids. The chain recombines TRBV27 with TRBJ1-1; the D is unclear. This sequence was found in a woman aged 60-75 years with COVID-19, enrolled during active disease. Sequencing used peripheral blood. The CDR3 region is CASSLGLNTEAFF. The CDR3 coding sequence is TGTGCCAGCAGTTTAGGGCTGAACACTGAAGCTTTCTTT.